This T cell receptor (beta chain) was captured in a study of blood T cell repertoires in COVID-19. Overall study: Some COVID-19 samples were acute and others convalescent; all came from the United States, Italy and Spain. T cells, B-cell-depleted T cells, or PBMCs provided the cDNA or gDNA that served as material.

With regard to this clone: Mismatch with germline at one junction end may stem from a read error.

The CDR3 totals 15 residues. Germline values: CDR1 SGHTA, CDR2 FQGNSA. TCRdb's table, derived via immunoSEQ multiplex PCR, lists solely in-frame clones and lacks some. Of 150,000 or so clones in the sample, 85% to 90% were seen once. Sequenced: peripheral blood. The sequence was collected from a man in his late teens or twenties with COVID-19, enrolled during active disease. V usage is TRBV7-2 and J usage is TRBJ1-3, with D uncertain. This chain's CDR3 is CVSSLGYEVGNTIYF. For the CDR3, the DNA is TGTGTCAGCAGCTTAGGTTACGAGGTTGGGAACACCATATATTTT.